This T cell receptor beta chain was found in a study of CD8 T cells in ankylosing spondylitis. Molecular-barcoded quantitative 5'-RACE produced these TCR beta libraries. Via MiXCR, TCRdb re-called the 5' RACE reads, giving one row per CDR3 protein. The table records roughly 240,000 distinct CDR3 sequences, 7.5% to 9.5% of them present only once. This clonotype appeared many times. CDR3 length: 14 amino acids. V dropped 4 bases and J dropped 5 bases, with 13 bases sitting between them. Germline values: CDR1 SGDLS, CDR2 YYNGEE. This TCR derives from a female donor with ankylosing spondylitis or in good health (not recorded which). This chain uses TRBV9 with TRBJ2-1, with D tentatively TRBD2 (6 bases). The specimen sequenced was blood, either unsorted or a sorted T cell fraction (not recorded which). The CDR3: CASSPKDYDNEQFF. In DNA form, the CDR3 reads TGTGCCAGCAGCCCAAAGGACTACGACAATGAGCAGTTCTTC.